Detailed here is one TCR beta chain. PCR primers comprised 60 Vbeta and 13 Jbeta primers. The protocol was immunoSEQ multiplex PCR, while the TCRdb copy is restricted to in-frame clones and leaves out a portion. The table shows about 150,000 clones, with around 72% occurring only once. The data are from a study of cytomegalovirus exposure and HLA in healthy donors. The V and J ends lost 7 bases and 2 bases, in that order; junction bases with no gene match: 8. Germline loops: CDR1 MNHEY, CDR2 SMNVEV (reference sequence). The CDR3 runs to 15 residues. Sequenced sample: PBMCs. This rearrangement joins TRBV27 to TRBJ2-7; 10 bases are shared with TRBD1. The receptor's source is a man between 18 and 29 years old in good health and CMV-seronegative. The CDR3 DNA is TGTGCCAGCAACCCCCGGGACAGGGGCCCCTACGAGCAGTACTTC. Its translation is CASNPRDRGPYEQYF.